Below are 21 T cell receptor beta chains sequenced from a single sample in a study of blood T cell repertoires in COVID-19. Generated by immunoSEQ multiplex PCR, the TCRdb table keeps only in-frame clones and is missing some. This table has more than 200,000 clones, roughly nine tenths appearing once. Sequencing input: peripheral blood. The receptors were sampled from a woman in her forties or fifties with acute or convalescent COVID-19.

The rearrangement joins TRBV5-6 to TRBJ2-4; 7 bases fit TRBD2. Losses at the gene ends were 2 bases for V and 11 bases for J; bases not matched to a gene: 16. The CDR3 consists of 16 residues. Germline V gene data show CDR1 as SGHDT and CDR2 as YYEEEE. The CDR3 loop reads CASSLSPSGYTGVQYF. Here the CDR3 DNA reads TGTGCCAGCAGCTTATCCCCTAGCGGCTACACTGGGGTTCAGTACTTC.

The chain is built from TRBV10-3 and TRBJ1-1; D not certain. Trimming cost V 3 bases and J 2 bases, with 13 bases left between them. The length of the CDR3 is 15 residues. Germline V lookup: CDR1 ENHRY, CDR2 SYGVKD. The CDR3 reads CAISEDMRSNTEAFF. For the CDR3, the DNA is TGTGCCATCAGTGAAGACATGAGATCTAACACTGAAGCTTTCTTT.

This clone was seen once. V and J are TRBV9 and TRBJ2-7; weak D call: TRBD2 (6 bases). Germline CDR1 reads SGDLS; CDR2 reads YYNGEE. The CDR3 extends over 14 amino acids. With 0 bases removed from V and 5 bases from J, the gap between germline ends came to 12 bases. The CDR3 is CASSVAGGIDEQYF. The CDR3 nucleotides read TGTGCCAGCAGCGTAGCCGGCGGGATCGACGAGCAGTACTTC.

This chain joins TRBV18 and TRBJ2-3; 8 nucleotides align to TRBD1. Trimming took 2 bases from V and 4 from J; bases not matched to a gene: 8. Germline-derived CDR1 and CDR2 are KGHSH and LQKENI. The length of the CDR3 is 16 residues. CDR3 sequence: CASSPNGQGTSDTQYF. The CDR3 region has the DNA TGTGCCAGCTCACCAAATGGACAGGGTACATCAGATACGCAGTATTTT.

The chain combines TRBV2 with TRBJ1-1, with D unresolved. The CDR3 totals 15 residues. CDR1 and CDR2 (germline): SNHLY, FYNNEI. V was pared by 2 bases and J by 2 bases, with 12 bases between. CDR3 nucleotides: TGTGCCAGCAGTGAAACCGGGAAGGGAAACACTGAAGCTTTCTTT. This gives the protein CASSETGKGNTEAFF.

V and J are TRBV6-5 and TRBJ2-1; D uncertain. CDR3 length equals 13 residues. V gave up 7 bases and J gave up 4 bases, with 11 bases separating them. Germline CDR1 reads MNHEY; CDR2 reads SVGAGI. DNA for the CDR3: TGTGCCAGCAACCAAAACCGGTACAATGAGCAGTTCTTC. It yields the protein CASNQNRYNEQFF.

The rearrangement joins TRBV6-6 to TRBJ2-7; TRBD1 matches at 7 bases. V lost 4 bases to trimming and J lost 5 bases; unmatched junction nucleotides: 8. CDR3 length: 14 residues. CDR1 and CDR2 (germline): MNHNY, SVGAGI (reference sequence). CDR3 amino acids: CASSFRDSAHEQYF. DNA of the CDR3: TGTGCCAGCAGTTTCCGGGACAGTGCCCACGAGCAGTACTTC.

This clone was seen just once. The V and J genes are TRBV25-1 and TRBJ1-6; 10 bases are a match to TRBD1. This CDR3 has 16 residues. The junction had 9 bases not matched to a gene; V was cut back by 3 bases and J by 10 bases. Per germline, CDR1 MGHDK and CDR2 SYGVNS. CDR3 DNA: TGTGCCAGCAGTGATGCGGGACAGGGGAAGGGGTCACCCCTCCACTTT. This translates into CASSDAGQGKGSPLHF.

This clone was recorded a few times. The rearrangement uses TRBV27 and TRBJ1-4; possible D gene TRBD1, 6 bases. The germline V gene has CDR1 MNHEY and CDR2 SMNVEV (reference sequence). V lost 6 bases to trimming and J lost 2 bases, with 10 bases between them. This CDR3 spans 14 amino acids. CDR3 amino acids: CASSSGQTNEKLFF. The CDR3 coding sequence is TGTGCCAGCAGCTCAGGACAGACTAATGAAAAACTGTTTTTT.

This sequence joins TRBV6-5 and TRBJ2-2; 10 bases fit TRBD1. This CDR3 has 14 residues. With V trimmed by 6 bases and J by 7 bases, 5 bases remained unmatched. Germline V lookup: CDR1 MNHEY, CDR2 SVGAGI. The CDR3 spells CASSRDRGYGELFF. CDR3 DNA sequence: TGTGCCAGCAGCCGGGACAGGGGATACGGGGAGCTGTTTTTT.

The gene calls are TRBV7-2 and TRBJ1-3; D perhaps matches TRBD1 (5 bases). V dropped 5 bases and J dropped 2 bases, with 13 bases sitting between them. In germline, CDR1 is SGHTA, CDR2 FQGNSA. This CDR3 is built from 15 residues. The CDR3 DNA is TGTGCCAGCAGCCGGCGGGGGGAGGCTGGAAACACCATATATTTT. The encoded protein is CASSRRGEAGNTIYF.

The chain joins TRBV30 to TRBJ1-5; 9 bases line up with TRBD1. Germline CDR1 GTSNPN, CDR2 SVGIG (reference sequence). With 3 bases clipped from V and 1 base from J, the junction kept 4 bases outside the gene matches. The CDR3 is 15 amino acids. CDR3 region: CAWSAGTGSNQPQHF. The CDR3, as DNA: TGTGCCTGGAGCGCCGGGACAGGGAGCAATCAGCCCCAGCATTTT.

The chain couples TRBV5-1 to TRBJ1-1; weak D call: TRBD1 (5 bases). The CDR3 spans 14 residues. V was trimmed by 0 bases and J by 6 bases, leaving 12 bases between them. Germline V lookup: CDR1 SGHRS, CDR2 YFSETQ. The CDR3 loop is CASSLASGGAEAFF. CDR3 bases: TGCGCCAGCAGCTTGGCATCTGGAGGGGCTGAAGCTTTCTTT.

The chain combines TRBV11-3 with TRBJ2-1; a possible D gene is TRBD2 (5 bases). Deletions cut 6 bases from V and 6 bases from J, with 12 bases between. CDR1 and CDR2 (germline): SGHNT, YENEEA. The CDR3 loop spans 13 amino acids. The CDR3 loop reads CASSPGLFNEQFF. The CDR3 nucleotides are TGTGCCAGCAGTCCCGGACTGTTCAATGAGCAGTTCTTC.

V usage is TRBV14 and J usage is TRBJ2-7; 8 nucleotides align to TRBD1. Germline V CDR1 and CDR2: SGHDN, FVKESK. V dropped 1 base and J dropped 7; count of bases not matched to a gene: 12. The CDR3 totals 16 residues. The CDR3 loop reads CASSQGPRGLLGEQYF. In DNA form, the CDR3 reads TGTGCCAGCAGCCAAGGACCCAGGGGGCTTTTGGGTGAGCAGTACTTC.

The chain uses TRBV6-2 or TRBV6-3 and TRBJ2-1; D is uncertain. Per the germline V gene, CDR1 is MNHEY and CDR2 is SVGEGT. This CDR3 comprises 12 residues. V was clipped by 6 bases and J by 3 bases, with 6 bases between them. CDR3 amino acids: CASSSLYNEQFF. The CDR3 DNA follows: TGTGCCAGCAGCTCCCTCTACAATGAGCAGTTCTTC.

The chain joins TRBV5-8 to TRBJ2-3; 11 bases line up with TRBD1. Germline V gene lookup returns CDR1 SGHTS and CDR2 YDEGEE. V shed 2 bases and J 7 bases; nucleotides not matched to a gene: 12. The CDR3 totals 17 residues. The CDR3 DNA sequence: TGTGCCAGCAGCTTAAGGACAGGGGGCAGAGGTTTCAATACGCAGTATTTT. Residues: CASSLRTGGRGFNTQYF.

A single count supports this clone. This sequence joins TRBV10-2 and TRBJ1-6, with TRBD1 identical over 7 bases. CDR1 is WSHSY, CDR2 SAAADI, per germline. The CDR3 is made up of 13 amino acids. Trimming at V came to 11 bases and at J to 6 bases, leaving 7 bases not matched to a gene. The DNA of the CDR3 is TGCGCCCCCCTGAGGGGGCGTAATTCACCCCTCCACTTT. Protein: CAPLRGRNSPLHF.

The rearrangement links TRBV15 to TRBJ1-1; D uncertain. This CDR3 is 15 amino acids long. Trimming left V 0 bases short and J 1 base short, with 9 bases between. Germline V gives CDR1 LNHNV, CDR2 YYDKDF (reference sequence). The CDR3 nucleotides are TGTGCCACCAGCAGAGACTTCGGTAGGAACACTGAAGCTTTCTTT. Translated, it gives CATSRDFGRNTEAFF.

This chain uses TRBV5-1 with TRBJ1-3, with D uncertain. The V gene's germline CDR1 is SGHRS and CDR2 YFSETQ. The ends were cut back, 0 bases at V and 0 bases at J, with 7 bases in the middle. This CDR3 is built from 15 residues. The CDR3 is CASSLGSVSGNTIYF. The DNA for the CDR3 is TGCGCCAGCAGCTTGGGTTCGGTCTCTGGAAACACCATATATTTT.

V gene TRBV15 combines with J gene TRBJ1-2; no clear D gene. Trimming took 1 base from V and 2 from J, leaving 8 bases between them. Germline V gene lookup returns CDR1 LNHNV and CDR2 YYDKDF (reference sequence). The CDR3 loop spans 14 amino acids. CDR3 DNA: TGTGCCACCAGCAGAGCCGACGGGAACTATGGCTACACCTTC. It is translated as CATSRADGNYGYTF.